The source of this T cell receptor (beta chain) is a study of T cell responses to AZD1222 COVID-19 vaccine. Trimming left V 5 bases short and J 8 bases short, with 18 bases between. Germline V gene sequence: CDR1 MDHEN, CDR2 SYDVKM. The CDR3 covers 15 residues. Whole-study findings and limits: The peak T cell response came first, and repertoires were sampled only after it. In a largely white British group with more females than males, clonal diversity was possibly underestimated. Following two doses of AZD1222, Spike-specific TCR breadth and depth rose.

The assay was immunoSEQ multiplex PCR, and TCRdb's table has in-frame clones only and misses some. The sample yields some 40,000 clones, around three quarters seen once. In regard to this clone: The antigen remains unidentified.

This sequence joins TRBV28 and TRBJ1-4, with no clear D. This receptor was identified in an adult in good health. The sequencing used peripheral blood, collected on day 0 of AZD1222 vaccination. CDR3 sequence: CASSAIEGLGEKLFF. The CDR3 DNA reads TGTGCCAGCAGTGCGATCGAGGGATTAGGGGAAAAACTGTTTTTT. Combining the CDR3 with reference TRBV28 and TRBJ1-4 gives the whole variable domain DVKVTQSSRYLVKRTGEKVFLECVQDMDHENMFWYRQDPGLGLRLIYFSYDVKMKEKGDIPEGYSVSREKKERFSLILESASTNQTSMYLCASSAIEGLGEKLFFGSGTQLSVL.